Reported below is one TCR beta chain. Its antigen has not been determined. No base quality information exists; no much larger clone differs at one position. Taken from the germline V gene, the CDR1 and CDR2 loops are MNHNS and SASEGT. Trimming costs V 11 bases and J 0 bases, and their ends lie 19 bases apart. The CDR3 spans 15 residues, from the cysteine through the phenylalanine. The entry retains the CDR3 DNA only, 45 bases that are in frame from base 1. Library creation used the immunoSEQ multiplex PCR assay. For the multiplex PCR, a mixture combining 60 forward primers for TCR Vbeta segments and 13 reverse primers for TCR Jbeta segments was used. Amplification of the CDR3 region of rearranged TCR beta genes was performed with a multiplex PCR assay on genomic DNA. Amplified TCR beta libraries were sequenced as 87-base-pair reads on the Illumina HiSeq System. The original pipeline was this. In a later analysis, 70 million to 95 million unique TCR beta chains were counted across the approximately 640 repertoires, and roughly 10 million of these chains were shared by at least two donors. Raw reads were error-corrected and collapsed into unique sequences by a nearest-neighbor algorithm in which closely related sequences were merged to remove PCR and sequencing errors. CDR3 sequences were aligned to IMGT reference sequences to assign V, D and J gene segments. For a sequence to be retained, a match of at least six nucleotides to both a V gene segment and a J gene segment was required. A rearrangement counted as productive if the CDR3 had no stop codons and remained in frame with V and J, and every other rearrangement counted as non-productive. CDR3 was defined according to IMGT convention as the region running from the second conserved V-encoded cysteine to the conserved J-encoded phenylalanine. Sequences without an unambiguous match to a single V gene segment were excluded from the earlier analysis of 500 to 700 of the donors. An earlier analysis of 500 to 700 of the donors classified V segments as functional when productive rearrangements were above 56.7% and as segregating when the standard deviation between donors was above 5%. A statistical classification framework was built for diagnosing cytomegalovirus status from the catalog of TCR beta chain sequences. A later analysis assigned V and J genes by comparing TCR nucleotide sequences with IMGT/GENE-DB human TR gene sequences. The TCRdist pipeline was used in a later analysis to assign CDR3 sequences and most-parsimonious VDJ recombination scenarios. In a later analysis, every TCR beta chain was defined by the combination of its CDR3 amino acid sequence and its V-gene family, and reads without a unique V-gene family were dropped. A later analysis removed 600 or so highly shared, low-generation-probability nucleotide sequences to deal with suspected cross-contamination and a sequencing artifact. A later analysis calculated a clonal expansion index for each public chain from normalized within-repertoire ranks of inferred template counts. A later analysis computed generation probabilities with a VDJ recombination model fitted to out-of-frame rearrangements, and checked the results against IGoR. A later analysis scored TCR-TCR, TCR-HLA and TCR-CMV co-occurrence with hypergeometric tests, applying a repertoire-size bias correction to TCR pairs. To estimate false discovery rates, a later analysis permuted the HLA or CMV assignments 20 times. In a later analysis, co-occurring TCRs were grouped with DBSCAN, and TCRdist sequence similarity was added when clustering was performed within HLA-allele-positive subsets. For co-occurrence clustering, repertoires with fewer than 30,000 or more than 120,000 public chains were excluded, along with several repertoires with anomalous nucleotide sharing. The clones in this table, taken by TCRdb from immuneACCESS, are in-frame only. Not every clone is retained; where verified, under half of the shortfall comes from an unresolved V gene, and the cause of the rest is unknown. V and J calls and clone size follow that table, whereas D and trimming were derived from the DNA. Within this sample are 190,000 or so clones, with roughly four fifths of them counted one time only. 0.098% of the sample belongs to the ten largest clones.

The cohort comprised around 690 healthy bone marrow donors. At the time of sampling, all cohort members were nominally healthy, though unrecorded immune exposures were likely present. The donor tested CMV seronegative and was one of the 352 seronegative cohort members. A peripheral blood sample was provided by each donor, and peripheral blood mononuclear cells were used for TCR beta sequencing. The Qiagen DNeasy Blood Extraction Kit was used to extract genomic DNA from the blood cell samples. This sample stems from a study of cytomegalovirus exposure and HLA in healthy donors (dated by TCRdb to between 2016 and 2019). Background for the entire study: An earlier analysis of under 600 of the donors reported approximately 290 Gb of sequence data and some 120 million unique TCR beta sequences from 150 million to 200 million T cells. The study aimed to test whether cataloging public T cell receptors could reveal signatures of past pathogen exposure. Roughly five DR-DQ haplotypes were handled as single units for association and clustering because linkage in the cohort was strong. An early release that covered roughly 600 HLA-typed donors contained about 300 gigabases of sequencing data and 70 million to 100 million unique TCR sequences. To decide whether each TCR beta V gene segment behaved as functional or pseudogenic, an earlier analysis of some 600 of the donors relied on high-throughput TCR beta sequencing. All discovery cohort repertoires had been generated on a single sequencing platform. On average, around 240,000 unique TCR beta nucleotide sequences were sequenced per donor among a few hundred genotyped donors of the cohort, with roughly 18% of those sequences being non-productive. HLA typing included class I and class II loci at four-digit resolution. In a later analysis, previously published TCR beta repertoires from 500 to 750 donors were re-analyzed and high-resolution HLA genotyping was added so that TCR occurrence patterns could be studied. The study used immunosequencing to profile the T cell repertoires of hundreds of subjects and linked those repertoires to cytomegalovirus serostatus. Of the roughly 400 genotyped donors, around 81% fell in the genetic ancestry cluster associated with self-reported Caucasian donors. Donor age, sex, ethnicity and CMV serostatus were compiled alongside the repertoire data. Typing coverage differed by locus: A, B, C, DRB1 and DQB1 were typed in roughly 620-630 donors, DQA1 in about 500, DPA1 in 600 to 610, and DPB1 in around 440. Besides the first cohort of 550 to 750 subjects, a separate validation cohort made up of some 110 different subjects was used. High-throughput TCR immunosequencing, statistical association of individual TCRs with disease status, and machine learning were combined to predict cytomegalovirus infection status. The later analysis used no new phenotypic data to find candidate immune exposures, relying instead on TCR beta sequences and their occurrence across donors. In a later genetic analysis, genome-wide SNP genotypes for about three fifths of the 666 donors were used, and that subset was treated as a discovery cohort.

What the work shows at the level of the full study, not this receptor alone: In both the original and validation cohorts, the classifier was reported to diagnose cytomegalovirus status with high specificity and sensitivity. In a later genetic analysis, a missense DCLRE1C variant was associated with V-gene and J-gene trimming of TCR beta chains, and the association was replicated in an independent cohort. Across donors, most TCR sequences were observed very rarely, whereas some public TCRs were present in many individuals. Compared with the roughly 600-donor mean, donors in an Asian-associated ancestry cluster had fewer N-insertions in productive TCRs, according to a later genetic analysis. Because HLA typing was missing for some donors at each locus, association tests included only the typed subset. A later analysis associated about 18,000 TCR beta sequences with specific HLA alleles at a false discovery rate of 0.05. When HLA alleles, especially DR and DQ, strongly co-occurred, TCR associations were difficult to assign to individual alleles. According to the authors, the approach could potentially be generalized to other disease states and immunological phenotypes. The cohort was sequenced for TCR beta chains only, and without alpha or paired-chain data the features that could be detected were limited. In a later analysis, HLA-associated TCR beta chains were found to be more clonally expanded and to have lower generation probabilities than equally common non-associated chains. The study gave a list of roughly 150 TCR beta chains associated with cytomegalovirus. A further reported finding was that TCR beta sequences accurately predicted the HLA-A and HLA-B alleles for most subjects in the first cohort. An earlier analysis of roughly 570 of the donors showed that most TCR beta V segments appeared in productive rearrangements either about 87% or about 30% of the time, which broadly matched IMGT annotations. Sequencing depth was assumed to be roughly uniform across donors in the presence/absence analyses, though that assumption may not hold. Several of the top co-occurrence clusters appeared to be linked to parvovirus B19, influenza, CMV and Epstein-Barr virus, according to a later analysis. Three of the identified cytomegalovirus-associated TCR beta chains were confirmed in vitro to be specific for cytomegalovirus antigens. Immune exposure information for the cohort was limited to CMV serostatus. Correlated functional status among segregating V segments might reflect linkage disequilibrium, but an unknown experimental factor could not be ruled out. A cluster of highly shared sequence variants was judged likely to be a technical artifact of the sequencing pipeline. According to a later analysis, TCR association rates differed among HLA loci, with DRB1 alleles showing the most associated TCRs and HLA-C alleles showing the fewest. Over 15 rarely observed V segments, including chromosome 9 orphons, were excluded from the earlier analysis of several hundred of the donors because counts were too low. The 87-base-pair reads could not distinguish some IMGT-functional V segments, including TRBV6-2 and TRBV6-3, so those segments were excluded. In a later analysis, most CMV-associated TCR beta chains were found to appear HLA-restricted, with HLA associations seemingly driven largely by CMV exposure.

The clonotype originates from a boy younger than 10 in good health and CMV-seronegative. The V and J segments used are TRBV6-1 and TRBJ1-1; matching of 5 bases hints at TRBD1 as the D gene. The source material was PBMCs. Read as DNA, the sequence is TGTGCCGTCGGGGGTACCGGGGATATGAACACTGAAGCTTTCTTT. Protein translation: CAVGGTGDMNTEAFF.